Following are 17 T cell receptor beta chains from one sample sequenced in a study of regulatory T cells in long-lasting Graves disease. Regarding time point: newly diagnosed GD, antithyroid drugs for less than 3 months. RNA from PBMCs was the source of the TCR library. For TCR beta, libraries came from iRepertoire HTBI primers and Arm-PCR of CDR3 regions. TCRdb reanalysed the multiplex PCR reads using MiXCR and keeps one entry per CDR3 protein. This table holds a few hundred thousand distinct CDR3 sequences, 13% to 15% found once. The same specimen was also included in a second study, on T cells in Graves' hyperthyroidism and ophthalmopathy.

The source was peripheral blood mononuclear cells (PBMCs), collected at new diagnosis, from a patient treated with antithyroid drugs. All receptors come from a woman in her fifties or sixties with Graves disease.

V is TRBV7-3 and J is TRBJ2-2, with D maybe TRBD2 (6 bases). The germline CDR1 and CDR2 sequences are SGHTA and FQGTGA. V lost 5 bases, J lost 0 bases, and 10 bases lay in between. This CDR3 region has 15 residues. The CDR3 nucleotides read TGTGCCAGCAGCCCTACTAGCACGAACACCGGGGAGCTGTTTTTT. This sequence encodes CASSPTSTNTGELFF.

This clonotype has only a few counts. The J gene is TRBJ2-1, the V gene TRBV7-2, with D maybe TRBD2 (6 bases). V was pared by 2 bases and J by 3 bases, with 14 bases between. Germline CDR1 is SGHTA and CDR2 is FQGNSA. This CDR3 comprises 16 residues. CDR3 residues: CASSLPAGYRYNEQFF. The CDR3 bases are TGTGCCAGCAGCTTACCGGCGGGATACCGCTACAATGAGCAGTTCTTC.

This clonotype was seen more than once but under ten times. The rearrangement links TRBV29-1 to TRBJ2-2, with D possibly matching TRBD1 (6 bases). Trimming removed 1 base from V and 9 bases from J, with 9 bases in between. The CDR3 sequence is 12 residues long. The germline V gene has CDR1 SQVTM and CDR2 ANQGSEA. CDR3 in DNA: TGCAGCGTTGAAGCAGGGGCCTGGGAGCTGTTTTTT. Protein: CSVEAGAWELFF.

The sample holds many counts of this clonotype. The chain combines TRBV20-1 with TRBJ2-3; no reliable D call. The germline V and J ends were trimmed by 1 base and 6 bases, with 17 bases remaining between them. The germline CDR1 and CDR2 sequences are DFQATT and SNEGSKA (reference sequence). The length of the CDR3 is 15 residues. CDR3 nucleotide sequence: TGCAGTGCTAGAGTGGACCCGCCTAGATCTGATACGCAGTATTTT. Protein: CSARVDPPRSDTQYF.

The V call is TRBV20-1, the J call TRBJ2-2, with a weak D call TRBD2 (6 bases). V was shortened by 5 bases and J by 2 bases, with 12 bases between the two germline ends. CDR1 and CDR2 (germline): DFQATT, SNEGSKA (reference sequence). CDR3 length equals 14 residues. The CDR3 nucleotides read TGCAGTGCTGTTGAGGACTATAACACCGGGGAGCTGTTTTTT. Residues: CSAVEDYNTGELFF.

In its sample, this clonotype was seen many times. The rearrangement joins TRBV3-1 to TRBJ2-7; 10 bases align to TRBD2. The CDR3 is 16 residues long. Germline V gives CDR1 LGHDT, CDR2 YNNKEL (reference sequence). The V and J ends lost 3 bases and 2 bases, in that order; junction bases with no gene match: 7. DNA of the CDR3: TGTGCCAGCAGCCATCCTAGCGGGAGTTGGGCCTACGAGCAGTACTTC. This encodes CASSHPSGSWAYEQYF.

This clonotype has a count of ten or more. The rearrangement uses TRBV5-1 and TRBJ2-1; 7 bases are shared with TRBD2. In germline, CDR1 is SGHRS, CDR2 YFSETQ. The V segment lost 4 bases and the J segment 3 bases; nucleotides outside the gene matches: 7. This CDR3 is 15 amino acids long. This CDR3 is CASSPTPGGYNEQFF. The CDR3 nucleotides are TGCGCCAGCAGCCCTACCCCGGGAGGCTACAATGAGCAGTTCTTC.

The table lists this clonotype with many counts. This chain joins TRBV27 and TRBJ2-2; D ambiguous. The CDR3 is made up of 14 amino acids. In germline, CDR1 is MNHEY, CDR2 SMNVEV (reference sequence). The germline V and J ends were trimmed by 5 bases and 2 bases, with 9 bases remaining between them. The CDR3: CASSPPANTGELFF. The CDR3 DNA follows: TGTGCCAGCAGTCCCCCCGCCAACACCGGGGAGCTGTTTTTT.

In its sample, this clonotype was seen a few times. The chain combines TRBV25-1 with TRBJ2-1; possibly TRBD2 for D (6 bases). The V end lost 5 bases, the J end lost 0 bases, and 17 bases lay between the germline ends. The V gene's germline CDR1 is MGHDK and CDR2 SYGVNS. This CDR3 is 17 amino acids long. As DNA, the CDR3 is TGTGCCAGCAGTCTACGGGAGCCCCCCAGCTCCTACAATGAGCAGTTCTTC. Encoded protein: CASSLREPPSSYNEQFF.

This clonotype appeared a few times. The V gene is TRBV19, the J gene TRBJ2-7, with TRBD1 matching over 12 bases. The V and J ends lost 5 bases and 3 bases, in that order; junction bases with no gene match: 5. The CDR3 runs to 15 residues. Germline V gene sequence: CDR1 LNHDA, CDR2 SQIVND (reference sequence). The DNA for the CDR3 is TGTGCCAGTAGTGCCGGGACAGGGGGCAACTACGAGCAGTACTTC. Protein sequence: CASSAGTGGNYEQYF.

The CDR3 loop is CASSQTGGRGSITDTQYF. The DNA of the CDR3 is TGCGCCAGCAGCCAAACAGGGGGTCGCGGGAGCATCACAGATACGCAGTATTTT. The chain links TRBV4-1 to TRBJ2-3; maybe TRBD1 (8 bases). Germline CDR1 and CDR2: MGHRA and YSYEKL. Deletions cut 2 bases from V and 2 bases from J, with 20 bases between. This CDR3 has 18 amino acids.

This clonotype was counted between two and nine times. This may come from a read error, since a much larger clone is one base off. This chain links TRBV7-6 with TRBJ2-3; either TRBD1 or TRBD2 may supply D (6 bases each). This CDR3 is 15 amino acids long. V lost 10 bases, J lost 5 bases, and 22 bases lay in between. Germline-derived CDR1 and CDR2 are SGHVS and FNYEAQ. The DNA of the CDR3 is TGTGCCAACAGTCGCGTGTCGGGGGCGAGAGATACGCAGTATTTT. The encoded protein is CANSRVSGARDTQYF.

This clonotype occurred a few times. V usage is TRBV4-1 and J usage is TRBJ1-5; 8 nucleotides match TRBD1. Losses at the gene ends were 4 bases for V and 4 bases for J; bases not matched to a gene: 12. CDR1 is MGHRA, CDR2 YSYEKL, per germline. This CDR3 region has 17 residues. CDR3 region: CASSRTTGEKLNQPQHF. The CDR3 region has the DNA TGCGCCAGCAGCCGGACGACAGGGGAAAAGCTAAATCAGCCCCAGCATTTT.

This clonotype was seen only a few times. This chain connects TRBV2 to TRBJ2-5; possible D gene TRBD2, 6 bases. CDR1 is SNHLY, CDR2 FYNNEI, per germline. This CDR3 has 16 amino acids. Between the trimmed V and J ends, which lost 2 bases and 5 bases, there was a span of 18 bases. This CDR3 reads CASSETPLPAGETQYF. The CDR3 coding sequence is TGTGCCAGCAGTGAAACCCCCCTCCCTGCGGGGGAGACCCAGTACTTC.

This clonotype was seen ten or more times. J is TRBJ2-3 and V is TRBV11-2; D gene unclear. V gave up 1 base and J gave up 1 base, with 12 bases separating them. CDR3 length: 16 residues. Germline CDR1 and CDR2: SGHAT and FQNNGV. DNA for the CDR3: TGTGCCAGCAGCTTAGGAGGTGGAAGCCGCACAGATACGCAGTATTTT. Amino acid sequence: CASSLGGGSRTDTQYF.

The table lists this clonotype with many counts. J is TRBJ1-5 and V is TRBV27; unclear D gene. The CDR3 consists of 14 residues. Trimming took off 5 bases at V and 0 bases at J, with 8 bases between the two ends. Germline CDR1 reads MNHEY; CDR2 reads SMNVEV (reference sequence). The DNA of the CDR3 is TGTGCCAGCAGTCTCCAAAATAGCAATCAGCCCCAGCATTTT. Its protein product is CASSLQNSNQPQHF.

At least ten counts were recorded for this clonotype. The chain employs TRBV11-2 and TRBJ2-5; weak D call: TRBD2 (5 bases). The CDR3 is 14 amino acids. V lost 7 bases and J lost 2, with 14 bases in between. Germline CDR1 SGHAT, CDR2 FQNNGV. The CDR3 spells CASTPGMTQETQYF. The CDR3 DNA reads TGTGCCAGCACACCGGGGATGACTCAAGAGACCCAGTACTTC.